The subject of this entry is one TCR beta chain. This sample is part of a study of shared clonotypes between healthy human individuals. The V gene end was trimmed by 2 bases and the J gene end by 2 bases; junction bases not matched to a gene: 9. Looked up from germline, CDR1 is MNHEY and CDR2 is SVGAGI. The CDR3 consists of 16 residues. In the original processing: Sequence data from immunoSEQ were junction-only and lacked quality scores; consequently, filtering differed. Here immunoSEQ multiplex PCR was the method, and the copy in TCRdb shows in-frame clones only, minus some. Clone size and the V and J calls come from that table; the DNA yielded D and trimming. The sample has just over 2,000,000 clones, 95% seen once.

This rearrangement joins TRBV6-5 to TRBJ2-7, with 7 bases that match TRBD1. Input material: naive CD4+ T cells sorted from blood. Specified subset: CD45RA+ positively selected. This sequence was found in a young man in good health. CDR3 amino acids: CASSYAGQVGAYEQYF. DNA of the CDR3: TGTGCCAGCAGTTACGCTGGACAGGTAGGGGCCTACGAGCAGTACTTC.